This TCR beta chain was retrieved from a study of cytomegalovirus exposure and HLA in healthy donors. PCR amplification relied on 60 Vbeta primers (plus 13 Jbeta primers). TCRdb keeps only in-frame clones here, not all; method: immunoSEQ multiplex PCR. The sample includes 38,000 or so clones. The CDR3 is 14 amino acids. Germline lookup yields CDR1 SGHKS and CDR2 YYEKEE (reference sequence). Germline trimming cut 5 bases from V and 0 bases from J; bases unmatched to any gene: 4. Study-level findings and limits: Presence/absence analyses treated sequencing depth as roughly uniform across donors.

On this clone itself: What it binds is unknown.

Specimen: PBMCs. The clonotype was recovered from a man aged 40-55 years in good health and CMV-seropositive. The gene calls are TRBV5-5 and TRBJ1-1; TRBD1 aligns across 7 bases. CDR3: CASRRQGMNTEAFF. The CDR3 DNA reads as TGTGCCAGCAGAAGACAGGGCATGAACACTGAAGCTTTCTTT.